Following are 23 T cell receptor beta chains from one sample sequenced in a study of identical twins. From the 5' RACE reads, TCRdb called clonotypes with MiXCR, one entry per CDR3 protein. The sample lists 450,000 to 600,000 distinct CDR3 sequences; about 20% were seen once. The same data also contributed to another study, on yellow fever vaccine responses in identical twins.

The sequencing input was CD4+ T cells sorted from blood. The receptors derive from a woman between 18 and 29 years old in good health.

CDR3 DNA sequence: TGTGCCAGCAGTCCCCGGGCATGGGTTAGAGAGACCCAGTACTTC. It specifies CASSPRAWVRETQYF. V usage is TRBV28 and J usage is TRBJ2-5; D gene uncertain. This CDR3 has 15 amino acids. Trimming left V 5 bases short and J 4 bases short, with 17 bases between. CDR1 is MDHEN and CDR2 is SYDVKM in the germline V gene.

The V gene is TRBV7-9, the J gene TRBJ2-5; perhaps TRBD1 as D (5 bases). The CDR3 spans 16 residues. Germline V lookup: CDR1 SEHNR, CDR2 FQNEAQ (reference sequence). V was pared by 5 bases and J by 5 bases, with 21 bases between. CDR3 DNA sequence: TGTGCCAGCAGCGACGGTCAGGGTTTCCGCGAGGAGACCCAGTACTTC. This gives the protein CASSDGQGFREETQYF.

In its sample, this clonotype was seen a few times. CDR3 nucleotide sequence: TGTGCCAGCAGTCTCCTTGGGGGGGGCGCATCGTACGAGCAGTACTTC. This translates into CASSLLGGGASYEQYF. This chain connects TRBV28 to TRBJ2-7; TRBD2 is a possible D gene (7 bases). The CDR3 length is 16 residues. V dropped 5 bases and J dropped 4 bases, with 21 bases sitting between them. Germline V lookup: CDR1 MDHEN, CDR2 SYDVKM.

The rearrangement links TRBV7-6 to TRBJ1-1, with no clear D. The germline V and J ends were trimmed by 5 bases and 1 base, with 8 bases remaining between them. CDR3 size: 13 residues. From germline, CDR1 is SGHVS and CDR2 FNYEAQ. The CDR3 bases are TGTGCCAGCAGCGCCGACACGAACACTGAAGCTTTCTTT. Its translation: CASSADTNTEAFF.

V gene TRBV7-8 combines with J gene TRBJ1-1; 8 positions agree with TRBD1. V shed 4 bases, J shed 8 bases, and the junction held 6 bases outside the gene matches. The CDR3 totals 13 residues. Looked up from germline, CDR1 is SGHVS and CDR2 is FQNEAQ. The CDR3: CASSSHRDREAFF. In DNA form, the CDR3 reads TGTGCCAGCAGCTCACATCGGGACAGGGAAGCTTTCTTT.

V and J are TRBV20-1 and TRBJ2-7, with 7 bases lining up with TRBD2. The V gene end was trimmed by 6 bases and the J gene end by 6 bases; junction bases not matched to a gene: 20. The CDR3 is 16 amino acids. Germline assignment: CDR1 DFQATT and CDR2 SNEGSKA (reference sequence). The CDR3 is CSARRGYSGPLREQYV. As DNA, the CDR3 is TGCAGTGCCCGTCGGGGTTATAGCGGGCCCCTCCGCGAGCAGTACGTC.

The chain couples TRBV12-3 or TRBV12-4 to TRBJ2-1; D is undetermined. The CDR3 loop spans 13 amino acids. The ends were cut back, 6 bases at V and 12 bases at J, with 18 bases in the middle. Here the CDR3 reads CASSLPGTPRQFF. Here the CDR3 DNA reads TGTGCCAGCAGCCTCCCGGGCACCCCCCGGCAGTTCTTC.

The genes are TRBV20-1 and TRBJ2-1; a possible D gene is TRBD2 (6 bases). V shed 6 bases and J shed 6 bases, with 21 bases lying between them. Germline-derived CDR1 and CDR2 are DFQATT and SNEGSKA (reference sequence). CDR3 length: 15 amino acids. The CDR3, as DNA: TGCAGTGCCGGGACTCTAGCAATTCTTAGCAATGAGCAGTTCTTC. Amino acids: CSAGTLAILSNEQFF.

The CDR3 here is CSAGTGDTDTQYF. The CDR3 DNA reads TGCAGTGCAGGGACAGGGGACACAGATACGCAGTATTTT. The chain recombines TRBV20-1 with TRBJ2-3, with 10 bases that match TRBD1. With V trimmed by 6 bases and J by 2 bases, 2 bases remained unmatched. The CDR3 has 13 residues. CDR1 and CDR2 (germline): DFQATT, SNEGSKA (reference sequence).

This chain connects TRBV20-1 to TRBJ1-2, with D perhaps matching TRBD1 (5 bases). Germline assignment: CDR1 DFQATT and CDR2 SNEGSKA (reference sequence). This CDR3 is built from 12 residues. The V gene lost 5 bases and the J gene lost 4 bases, with 11 bases spanning the gap. CDR3 amino acids: CSALQGSYGYTF. CDR3 in DNA: TGCAGTGCTCTCCAGGGCAGCTATGGCTACACCTTC.

The V call is TRBV28, the J call TRBJ2-2, with 10 bases fitting TRBD2. Germline lookup yields CDR1 MDHEN and CDR2 SYDVKM. The trim removed 6 bases at V and 6 bases at J, leaving 4 bases unmatched. The CDR3 runs to 14 residues. The CDR3 spells CASRLAGFAGELFF. CDR3 coding DNA: TGTGCCAGCAGACTAGCGGGATTTGCCGGGGAGCTGTTTTTT.

This clonotype was observed at least ten times. V usage is TRBV7-9 and J usage is TRBJ2-1; 7 positions match TRBD1. The CDR3 is made up of 12 amino acids. The V gene's germline CDR1 is SEHNR and CDR2 FQNEAQ (reference sequence). V gave up 0 bases and J gave up 12 bases; unmatched junction bases: 2. This chain's CDR3 is CASSLAPGGQFF. For the CDR3, the DNA is TGTGCCAGCAGCTTAGCTCCAGGGGGGCAGTTCTTC. The full variable domain, rest sourced from reference TRBV7-9 and TRBJ2-1, is DTGVSQNPRHKITKRGQNVTFRCDPISEHNRLYWYRQTLGQGPEFLTYFQNEAQLEKSRLLSDRFSAERPKGSFSTLEIQRTEQGDSAMYLCASSLAPGGQFFGPGTRLTVL.

The chain carries TRBV5-6 and TRBJ1-1; D is ambiguous. This CDR3 spans 13 amino acids. Germline CDR1 and CDR2: SGHDT and YYEEEE. The V end lost 6 bases, the J end lost 0 bases, and 9 bases lay between the germline ends. For the CDR3, the DNA is TGTGCCAGCACTTTGAAGGTGAACACTGAAGCTTTCTTT. Protein sequence: CASTLKVNTEAFF.

The table lists this clonotype with a few counts. V is TRBV4-1 and J is TRBJ2-5; either TRBD1 or TRBD2 may fit D (6 bases each). This CDR3 spans 14 amino acids. Germline CDR1 reads MGHRA; CDR2 reads YSYEKL. The ends were cut back, 2 bases at V and 5 bases at J, with 12 bases in the middle. In nucleotides, the CDR3 is TGCGCCAGCAGCCAACAGGGGAGGAGGGAGACCCAGTACTTC. It encodes CASSQQGRRETQYF.

The chain employs TRBV20-1 and TRBJ2-1; perhaps D is TRBD1 or TRBD2 (5 bases each). Germline V gene lookup returns CDR1 DFQATT and CDR2 SNEGSKA (reference sequence). Trimming removed 2 bases at V and 4 bases at J, with 18 bases between. This CDR3 region has 16 residues. CDR3 sequence: CSARSGDQPFYNEQFF. DNA for the CDR3: TGCAGTGCTAGATCTGGGGACCAGCCCTTTTACAATGAGCAGTTCTTC.

The CDR3 bases are TGTGCCAGCAGCTTAGGGGGACTAGGATTTGATGAGCAGTTCTTC. Amino acid sequence: CASSLGGLGFDEQFF. This sequence joins TRBV11-3 and TRBJ2-1; 8 nucleotides align to TRBD2. The CDR3 contains 15 residues. CDR1 is SGHNT, CDR2 YENEEA, per germline. Trimming at V came to 1 base and at J to 8 bases, leaving 7 bases not matched to a gene. Based on the CDR3 plus reference TRBV11-3 and TRBJ2-1, the full variable domain is EAGVVQSPRYKIIEKKQPVAFWCNPISGHNTLYWYLQNLGQGPELLIRYENEEAVDDSQLPKDRFSAERLKGVDSTLKIQPAELGDSAVYLCASSLGGLGFDEQFFGPGTRLTVL.

This clonotype has a single count. This chain uses TRBV6-5 with TRBJ2-3; 10 positions agree with TRBD1. The V and J ends lost 1 base and 5 bases, in that order; junction bases with no gene match: 3. This CDR3 comprises 15 residues. The germline V gene encodes CDR1 MNHEY and CDR2 SVGAGI. The CDR3 nucleotides are TGTGCCAGCAGTTACTGGGGGACAGGGGAAGATACGCAGTATTTT. This codes for CASSYWGTGEDTQYF.

Only a few counts were recorded for this clonotype. The genes are TRBV7-9 and TRBJ2-5; 9 nucleotides match TRBD1. Germline V gene sequence: CDR1 SEHNR, CDR2 FQNEAQ (reference sequence). The CDR3 length is 15 residues. Unmatched junction bases numbered 5, after V lost 5 bases and J lost 1 base. The CDR3 bases are TGTGCCAGCAGCGGACAGGGGACTATCCAAGAGACCCAGTACTTC. Its protein product is CASSGQGTIQETQYF.

The chain couples TRBV9 to TRBJ2-3; 12 bases line up with TRBD2. V shed 3 bases and J 0 bases; nucleotides not matched to a gene: 5. This CDR3 comprises 17 residues. In germline, CDR1 is SGDLS, CDR2 YYNGEE. CDR3 residues: CASSATSGRTSTDTQYF. The CDR3, as DNA: TGTGCCAGCAGCGCAACTAGCGGGAGGACTAGCACAGATACGCAGTATTTT. The complete variable domain, with remaining parts taken from reference TRBV9 and TRBJ2-3, reads DSGVTQTPKHLITATGQRVTLRCSPRSGDLSVYWYQQSLDQGLQFLIQYYNGEERAKGNILERFSAQQFPDLHSELNLSSLELGDSALYFCASSATSGRTSTDTQYFGPGTRLTVL.

This clonotype turned up a few times. The chain carries TRBV7-9 and TRBJ2-1; a weak D match, TRBD1 (6 bases). The CDR3 runs 12 residues. V dropped 5 bases and J dropped 10 bases, with 12 bases sitting between them. The germline gives CDR1 SEHNR, CDR2 FQNEAQ (reference sequence). CDR3 region: CASSLPGEEQFF. The CDR3, as DNA: TGTGCCAGCAGCCTCCCAGGGGAGGAGCAGTTCTTC.

This clonotype has a handful of counts. This sequence joins TRBV2 and TRBJ2-5; 7 nucleotides line up with TRBD1. This CDR3 spans 13 amino acids. The V segment lost 8 bases and the J segment 4 bases; nucleotides outside the gene matches: 7. From germline, CDR1 is SNHLY and CDR2 FYNNEI. The CDR3 loop is CASGNRGSETQYF. Here the CDR3 DNA reads TGTGCCAGCGGTAACAGGGGTTCAGAGACCCAGTACTTC.

This chain joins TRBV5-1 and TRBJ2-7, with TRBD1 matching 10 bases. The length of the CDR3 is 15 residues. V shed 2 bases, J shed 2 bases, and the junction held 4 bases outside the gene matches. Germline V gene sequence: CDR1 SGHRS, CDR2 YFSETQ. CDR3 residues: CASSFSGTGAYEQYF. The CDR3 nucleotides read TGCGCCAGCAGCTTTTCGGGGACAGGGGCCTACGAGCAGTACTTC.

The V call is TRBV5-1, the J call TRBJ2-7, with D possibly being TRBD1 (6 bases). The V and J ends lost 3 bases and 1 base respectively, with 14 bases between them. Per the germline V gene, CDR1 is SGHRS and CDR2 is YFSETQ. The CDR3 runs 15 residues. CDR3 amino acids: CASSSTRTVSYEQYV. Written as DNA, the CDR3 is TGCGCCAGCAGCTCGACCCGGACAGTATCCTACGAGCAGTACGTC.